The sequence of this TCR beta chain was determined in a study of blood T cell repertoires in COVID-19. The assay was immunoSEQ multiplex PCR, and TCRdb's table has in-frame clones only and misses some. This table has roughly 99,000 clones, around 89% appearing once. Germline assignment: CDR1 SGHDN and CDR2 FVKESK. V shed 2 bases and J 8 bases; nucleotides not matched to a gene: 12. The CDR3 is 16 residues long. Sequenced sample: peripheral blood. This clonotype was sampled from a man aged 50 to 60 with active or convalescent COVID-19. The chain joins TRBV14 to TRBJ2-1, with 7 bases identical to TRBD1. CDR3 amino acids: CASSQKPGQLGHEQFF. CDR3 bases: TGTGCCAGCAGCCAAAAACCGGGACAGCTTGGCCATGAGCAGTTCTTC.